This T cell receptor beta chain was sequenced during a study of blood T cell repertoires in COVID-19. Authors' data handling: Quantification of nucleated cells was approximated via reference gene primer amplification. Here immunoSEQ multiplex PCR was the method, and the copy in TCRdb shows in-frame clones only, minus some. V and J calls and clone size are copied from that table; D and trimming were computed from the DNA. The sample has roughly 180,000 clones, approximately 87% seen once; the top ten hold approximately 4%. This clone was recorded a few times. Enrollees, about 18 to 89 years old, lived in about two dozen US areas. V gave up 10 bases and J gave up 8 bases, with 14 bases separating them. The length of the CDR3 is 12 residues. CDR1 ENHRY and CDR2 SYGVKD come from the germline V gene.

This chain uses TRBV10-3 with TRBJ1-4; tentative D call: TRBD1 (6 bases). The sequence derives from a woman aged 50 to 60 who had recovered from COVID-19. Sequenced: PBMCs or T cells enriched from blood (not recorded which). CDR3 nucleotides: TGTGCCACCAGCTCGGGGGGCGAAAAACTGTTTTTT. It specifies CATSSGGEKLFF.